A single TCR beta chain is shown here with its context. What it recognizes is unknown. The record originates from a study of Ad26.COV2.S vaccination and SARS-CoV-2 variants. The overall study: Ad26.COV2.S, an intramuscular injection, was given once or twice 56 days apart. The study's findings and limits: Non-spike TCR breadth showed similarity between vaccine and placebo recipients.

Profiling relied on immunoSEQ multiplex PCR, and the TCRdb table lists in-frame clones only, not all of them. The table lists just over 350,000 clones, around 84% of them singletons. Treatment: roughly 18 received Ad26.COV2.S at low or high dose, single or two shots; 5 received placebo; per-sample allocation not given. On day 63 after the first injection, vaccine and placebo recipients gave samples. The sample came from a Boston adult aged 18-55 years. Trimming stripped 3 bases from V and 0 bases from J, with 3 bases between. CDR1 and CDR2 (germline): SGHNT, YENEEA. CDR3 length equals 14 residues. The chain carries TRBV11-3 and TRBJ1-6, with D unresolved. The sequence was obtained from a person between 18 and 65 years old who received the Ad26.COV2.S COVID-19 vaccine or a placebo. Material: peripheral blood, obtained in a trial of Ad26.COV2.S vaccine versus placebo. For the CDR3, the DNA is TGTGCCAGCAGCTTGGGCTCCTATAATTCACCCCTCCACTTT. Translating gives CASSLGSYNSPLHF. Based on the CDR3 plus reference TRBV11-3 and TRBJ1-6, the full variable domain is EAGVVQSPRYKIIEKKQPVAFWCNPISGHNTLYWYLQNLGQGPELLIRYENEEAVDDSQLPKDRFSAERLKGVDSTLKIQPAELGDSAVYLCASSLGSYNSPLHFGNGTRLTVT.